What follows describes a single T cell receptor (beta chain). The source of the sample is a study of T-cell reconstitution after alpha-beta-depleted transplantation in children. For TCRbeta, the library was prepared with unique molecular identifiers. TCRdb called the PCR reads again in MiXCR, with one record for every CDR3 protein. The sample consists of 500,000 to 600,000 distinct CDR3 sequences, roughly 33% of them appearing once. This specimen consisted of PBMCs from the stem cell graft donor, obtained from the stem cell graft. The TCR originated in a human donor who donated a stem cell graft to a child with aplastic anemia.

The CDR3 DNA reads TGTGCCAGCAGTGTCTCGGGGGCCTTACCCACCTTC. Amino acid sequence: CASSVSGALPTF. This chain connects TRBV6-1 to TRBJ1-2, with D maybe TRBD1 (6 bases). CDR1 is MNHNS, CDR2 SASEGT, per germline. This CDR3 comprises 12 residues. Trimming shortened V by 4 bases and J by 13 bases, and 16 bases separated the two germline ends.